This T cell receptor beta chain was recovered during a study of T cell clusters in autoimmune cytopenias (dated by TCRdb to the late 2010s). The study in broad terms: Among healthy donor controls, the mean age was 56 years, the median age was roughly 58 years, and 22 of 43 were female. The median TRB sequencing depth was approximately 52,000 reads per sample, and the median number of distinct TRB clonotypes was approximately 2,000 per sample. In autoimmune cytopenia patients, peripheral blood TRB and IGH repertoires were sequenced during active disease and over treatment follow-up, together with healthy, CLL and autoimmune hepatitis controls. The study was designed to test whether a disease-specific immune repertoire signature usable as a blood-based biomarker is carried by autoimmune cytopenia patients. For primary cytopenia, the controls were some 25 age-matched healthy donors, and for secondary cytopenia, the controls were 14 age-matched CLL patients. The comparison group for autoimmune hepatitis repertoires was about 20 healthy donors matched for age and sex. Broader findings and caveats from the paper: A lack of physiological T cell clusters in primary autoimmune cytopenia patients was suggested by GLIPH, as 51 clusters were found to be exclusive to healthy donors versus under 20 exclusive to patients. Approximately 3-fold more exclusive TRB clusters were observed in healthy donors than in active autoimmune hepatitis patients, consistent with an autoimmunity-wide signature. In the comparison of secondary cytopenia with CLL, the cluster-lack signature was not observed, apparently because the dominant lymphoma-associated repertoire masked the signature. The T cell clusters were defined only in silico, and the functional role of the clusters still needed to be validated experimentally. TRB repertoire shifts, with less even repertoires in secondary cytopenia and CLL, mostly reflected lymphoma bias rather than autoimmunity.

Multiplex PCR with a touch-down protocol amplified TRB rearrangements, with the TRB-A and TRB-B primer pools combined in a single tube. Illumina adapters and sample indices were added to the amplicons through two consecutive PCR reactions using Phusion HS II polymerase. Amplicons were gel-purified with the NucleoSpin Gel and PCR Clean-up kit, then quantified by Qubit and quality-checked on an Agilent 2100 Bioanalyzer. Sequencing of the libraries was performed on an Illumina MiSeq with 600-cycle, single-indexed, paired-end runs. The original methods were these. MiXCR version 2.1.12, together with the default MiXCR reference library, was used to align and assemble the TRB reads. A clone was defined by each unique CDR3 nucleotide sequence, and the analysis included only productive sequences with two or more reads. Repertoire diversity was assessed by alpha-parameterized diversity profiles (alpha 0 to 5), including Shannon (alpha 1) and Simpson (alpha 2) indices, computed with an R script. Combinatorial TRB VJ usage was computed with the tcR package and compared between cohorts by principal component analysis with ade4. GLIPH was used to cluster TCRbeta CDR3s in pairs of cohorts matched for age and read depth, and a Wilcoxon test was used to compare cluster frequencies. Based on TCRdb reprocessing of the reads, there is one entry per CDR3 protein sequence, and DNA is missing. TCRdb's processing, not the study's, gives the V and J calls here. The table for this sample lists around 11,000 distinct CDR3 sequences. The biggest ten clones account for around a third of the sample.

CDR1 and CDR2 are read off the germline V gene as KGHSH and LQKENI. The CDR3 spans 15 residues, from the cysteine through the phenylalanine. No DNA appears here. For this clonotype: The antigen it recognizes is unknown.

Each sample's TRB amplification started from roughly 260 ng of peripheral blood genomic DNA, which corresponds to tens of thousands of genome equivalents. A further study also used this sample, focusing on T cell repertoires in aging, cancer and after chemotherapy. The second paper further reports: Donors spanned six age groups from 30 or younger to 70 or older, with at least three individuals per group. TCR repertoires from healthy donor controls were recorded over periods of several months to years and showed clear clonal overlap between repeated samplings. The complete dataset included 8 million to 9.5 million TCR reads. Significantly lower blood TCR diversity and higher clonality were observed in untreated patients with hematological or solid cancers than in age-matched healthy donors. Declining TCR diversity with age in healthy donors was mainly explained by loss of richness; in cancer patients, loss of evenness also contributed. In both cancer cohorts, the median generation probability rose over the chemotherapy interval, which suggests that the repertoire was reconstituted through rebound thymic output. According to the authors, the repertoire data do not allow conclusions to be drawn about immunological memory after chemotherapy. Peripheral blood TCR beta repertoires from healthy donors and cancer patients were profiled to examine immunoaging and T cell reconstitution after chemotherapy. Alongside 95 healthy donors serving as a reference group, the cohort included roughly 220 cancer patients, of whom approximately 94 had hematological cancers and 124 had solid cancers. MiXCR versions 2.12 and 3.0.5 were used to process TRB sequences. Shannon diversity, evenness, clonality (one minus evenness), and alpha-parameterized diversity profiles from alpha 0 to 5 were included as repertoire metrics. Generation probabilities of clones in paired pre- and post-chemotherapy samples were computed with the IGoR algorithm.

The specimen sequenced was peripheral blood. This TCR was recovered from a human donor in good health. The rearrangement joined TRBV18 to TRBJ2-3; TCRdb's D call, TRBD1, is unchecked because there is no DNA. The CDR3 reads as follows: CASSPRQTSTDTQYF.